This T cell receptor beta chain was captured in a study of persistence of HIV-infected CD4 T cells. The immunoSEQ assay was version 4, run in survey mode. Assay: immunoSEQ multiplex PCR; the TCRdb copy retains only in-frame clones and omits some. The top ten hold roughly 5% of the sample, which has about 28,000 clones, roughly four fifths seen once. Cells were stimulated with CMV-infected fibroblast lysates at 8 to 10 ug/mL. CD40L/CD69 double-negative CD45RO-high memory CD4+ T cells were collected. A word on this clone: Antigen: not known.

V was shortened by 6 bases and J by 10 bases, with 16 bases between the two germline ends. From germline, CDR1 is SNHLY and CDR2 FYNNEI. The CDR3 is 12 amino acids. The material sequenced was CD4+ T cells sorted from PBMCs after approximately 19-hour stimulation, taken from a patient who received antiretroviral therapy. The TCR sequence derives from an adult man with HIV who was CMV-seropositive. V is TRBV2 and J is TRBJ2-7, with a weak D call TRBD1 (5 bases). CDR3 amino acids: CASSPGLSPQYF. The CDR3 DNA follows: TGTGCCAGCAGCCCAGGGCTCTCCCCCCAGTACTTC.